These 20 T cell receptor beta chains were all obtained from the same sample, sequenced in a study of CD4 T cells in relation to SARS-CoV-2 and coronaviruses listed by TCRdb under 2021. For these TCRs, the target antigens are not known. CD4+ T cells from unexposed donors were collected before the COVID-19 pandemic (2011-2018). After around 10 days of culture, CD4+ T cells were isolated with the EasySep CD4+ T cell isolation kit. The method behind the library was the immunoSEQ multiplex PCR assay. Drawn from immuneACCESS, this table holds only the in-frame rearrangements with V and J called that TCRdb kept. Clones are partly lost; checked studies trace under half to an unresolved V gene and leave the rest unexplained. The sample table records 25,000 or so clones; 65% to 80% of these occur just once. The ten most abundant clones make up more than 12% of the sample. Sequenced input: CD4+ T cells from PBMCs, cultured in vitro. The receptor set was obtained from a human donor in good health.

The chain joins TRBV6-5 to TRBJ2-3; D is perhaps TRBD1 (5 bases). The CDR3 is made up of 15 amino acids. With 3 bases removed from V and 2 bases from J, the gap between germline ends came to 12 bases. CDR1 is MNHEY and CDR2 is SVGAGI in the germline V gene. CDR3 DNA sequence: TGTGCCAGCAGTTATACAGGCGGTGCCACAGATACGCAGTATTTT. This codes for CASSYTGGATDTQYF.

The chain employs TRBV11-3 and TRBJ2-7; maybe TRBD2 (5 bases). V gave up 3 bases and J gave up 6 bases, with 9 bases separating them. Germline assignment: CDR1 SGHNT and CDR2 YENEEA. This CDR3 spans 12 amino acids. CDR3 amino acids: CASSLYGGEQYF. In DNA form, the CDR3 reads TGTGCCAGCAGCTTGTATGGAGGCGAGCAGTACTTC.

J is TRBJ2-1 and V is TRBV29-1; D remains ambiguous. Trimming cost V 4 bases and J 0 bases, with 16 bases left between them. CDR1 is SQVTM and CDR2 is ANQGSEA in the germline V gene. This CDR3 has 16 residues. This chain's CDR3 is CSVALLTLSSYNEQFF. The CDR3 nucleotides read TGCAGCGTTGCCCTCCTTACCTTAAGCTCCTACAATGAGCAGTTCTTC.

J is TRBJ2-2 and V is TRBV10-3; D is ambiguous. Germline CDR1 ENHRY, CDR2 SYGVKD. The length of the CDR3 is 15 residues. V was pared by 4 bases and J by 0 bases, with 9 bases between. CDR3 nucleotides: TGTGCCATCAGTGGGGTACCTGCGAACACCGGGGAGCTGTTTTTT. Translating gives CAISGVPANTGELFF.

The rearrangement uses TRBV6-2 or TRBV6-3 and TRBJ2-1; 9 bases map to TRBD2. The CDR3 has 17 residues. The J segment lost 4 bases and the V segment lost 7 bases, leaving 14 bases of the junction unmatched. The V gene's germline CDR1 is MNHEY and CDR2 SVGEGT. The CDR3 DNA reads TGTGCCAGCACCCCAGGGTGGCGGGGGGGAAGGTACAATGAGCAGTTCTTC. Protein: CASTPGWRGGRYNEQFF.

This clone was observed a handful of times. CDR3 nucleotides: TGTGCCAGCACTACGGAGGACAGGAGAATGGAACCCCAGCATTTT. Residues: CASTTEDRRMEPQHF. V gene TRBV2 combines with J gene TRBJ1-5, with 7 bases identical to TRBD1. Germline V lookup: CDR1 SNHLY, CDR2 FYNNEI. V trimming: 7 bases; J trimming: 10 bases; junction bases outside the gene matches: 16. The CDR3 is 15 amino acids.

This chain uses TRBV19 with TRBJ2-1; TRBD2 matches at 7 bases. The V gene end was trimmed by 10 bases and the J gene end by 7 bases; junction bases not matched to a gene: 16. Looked up from germline, CDR1 is LNHDA and CDR2 is SQIVND (reference sequence). CDR3 length equals 15 residues. In DNA, the CDR3 is TGTGCCACCCTTCCGGCGGGAGAGGTGGGGAATGAGCAGTTCTTC. Protein product: CATLPAGEVGNEQFF.

The chain joins TRBV7-2 to TRBJ2-3, with 8 bases lining up with TRBD2. CDR3 length: 17 amino acids. J gave up 1 base and V 1 base, and 7 bases lay outside the gene matches. Germline-derived CDR1 and CDR2 are SGHTA and FQGNSA. CDR3 nucleotide sequence: TGTGCCAGCAGCTTAGGGTTGGCGGGGGGTCGCACAGATACGCAGTATTTT. It specifies CASSLGLAGGRTDTQYF.

The rearrangement uses TRBV7-2 and TRBJ2-3; D is tentatively TRBD1 or TRBD2 (6 bases each). The V gene lost 4 bases and the J gene lost 2 bases, with 16 bases spanning the gap. The CDR3 consists of 16 residues. The germline gives CDR1 SGHTA, CDR2 FQGNSA. The CDR3 DNA reads as TGTGCCAGCAGCTCCCTAGGGGGGATGGTCACAGATACGCAGTATTTT. Its protein product is CASSSLGGMVTDTQYF.

The V gene is TRBV24-1, the J gene TRBJ1-1, with TRBD1 as a possible D gene (5 bases). This CDR3 has 17 amino acids. Germline loops: CDR1 KGHDR, CDR2 SFDVKD. V lost 9 bases to trimming and J lost 2 bases, with 24 bases between them. The CDR3 coding sequence is TGTGCCACCCCCGACCTCCGAGGGCCAGGGATTAACACTGAAGCTTTCTTT. The encoded protein is CATPDLRGPGINTEAFF.

CDR3 loop: CSATGVDTQYF. CDR3 nucleotides: TGCAGTGCGACAGGGGTAGATACGCAGTATTTT. The V and J genes are TRBV20-1 and TRBJ2-3, with 8 bases fitting TRBD1. In germline, CDR1 is DFQATT, CDR2 SNEGSKA (reference sequence). J gave up 5 bases and V 6 bases, and 1 base lay outside the gene matches. The CDR3 runs 11 residues.

In this sample, this clone turned up once. V and J are TRBV2 and TRBJ2-1, with D perhaps matching TRBD1 or TRBD2 (5 bases each). The CDR3 is 14 residues long. With 5 bases removed from V and 9 bases from J, the gap between germline ends came to 17 bases. Germline values: CDR1 SNHLY, CDR2 FYNNEI. The CDR3 DNA sequence: TGTGCCAGCAGTAGGGACCTTTCCTGGGGTGAGCAGTTCTTC. Its protein is CASSRDLSWGEQFF.

Of note for this clone: One junction end does not reproduce the germline sequence, and a read error may be involved. The V call is TRBV13, the J call TRBJ2-5, with D unclear. Germline lookup yields CDR1 PRHDT and CDR2 FYEKMQ (reference sequence). The CDR3 is 15 residues long. The CDR3 here is CASSLGPSGPPISNF. The CDR3 DNA reads as TGTGCCAGCAGCTTAGGACCTTCCGGGCCACCCATCAGTAACTTC.

The chain uses TRBV6-2 or TRBV6-3 and TRBJ2-1, with 10 nucleotides matching TRBD2. J lost 4 bases, V lost 2 bases, and 11 bases had no gene match. The CDR3 has 18 residues. CDR1 is MNHEY, CDR2 SVGEGT, per germline. CDR3: CASSYRGVAGGLYNEQFF. CDR3 in DNA: TGTGCCAGCAGTTACAGGGGAGTAGCGGGGGGTCTATACAATGAGCAGTTCTTC.

Written as DNA, the CDR3 is TGTGCCAGCAGCTTAGCGTTTGGGAGGAGCTACACAGATACGCAGTATTTT. This gives the protein CASSLAFGRSYTDTQYF. The rearrangement joins TRBV11-1 to TRBJ2-3, with D possibly being TRBD2 (6 bases). Germline V gene lookup returns CDR1 SGHAT and CDR2 FQDESV (reference sequence). This CDR3 has 17 residues. Trimming took off 0 bases at V and 2 bases at J, with 15 bases between the two ends.

The J gene is TRBJ2-7, the V gene TRBV6-1, with unresolved D. The CDR3 runs 15 residues. The germline CDR1 and CDR2 sequences are MNHNS and SASEGT. Between the trimmed V and J ends, which lost 3 bases and 5 bases, there was a span of 17 bases. The CDR3 coding sequence is TGTGCCAGCAGTGAGCCCGTCGGACGCCCCCACGAGCAGTACTTC. Residues: CASSEPVGRPHEQYF.

J is TRBJ2-1 and V is TRBV11-2, with a possible D match to TRBD1 (5 bases). V gave up 1 base and J gave up 3 bases, with 19 bases separating them. CDR1 and CDR2 (germline): SGHAT, FQNNGV. This CDR3 is built from 18 residues. CDR3 bases: TGTGCCAGCAGCTTAGGGCCCGCGCAGGGTGGGCTCTACAATGAGCAGTTCTTC. It codes for CASSLGPAQGGLYNEQFF.

CDR3 nucleotide sequence: TGTGCCAGCAGTTTGGCGCGGACTAGTCCCCAGTACTTC. Translated: CASSLARTSPQYF. The chain is built from TRBV12-3 or TRBV12-4 and TRBJ2-7, with TRBD2 matching over 7 bases. V lost 3 bases, J lost 10 bases, and 9 bases stayed unmatched. The CDR3 covers 13 residues.

The V call is TRBV6-4, the J call TRBJ1-1; D is unresolved. The V gene's germline CDR1 is MRHNA and CDR2 SNTAGT. The germline V and J ends were trimmed by 2 bases and 1 base, with 23 bases remaining between them. This CDR3 region has 19 residues. CDR3: CASSDLVVGDPPRNTEAFF. The CDR3 nucleotides read TGTGCCAGCAGTGACCTAGTCGTAGGTGACCCCCCAAGGAACACTGAAGCTTTCTTT.

The V call is TRBV25-1, the J call TRBJ1-3; the match to TRBD1 covers 8 bases. Germline V gene data show CDR1 as MGHDK and CDR2 as SYGVNS. V dropped 4 bases and J dropped 0; count of bases not matched to a gene: 5. The CDR3 is made up of 16 amino acids. The chain's CDR3 is CASSVAGTGSGNTIYF. CDR3 nucleotide sequence: TGTGCCAGCAGTGTAGCGGGGACAGGCTCTGGAAACACCATATATTTT.